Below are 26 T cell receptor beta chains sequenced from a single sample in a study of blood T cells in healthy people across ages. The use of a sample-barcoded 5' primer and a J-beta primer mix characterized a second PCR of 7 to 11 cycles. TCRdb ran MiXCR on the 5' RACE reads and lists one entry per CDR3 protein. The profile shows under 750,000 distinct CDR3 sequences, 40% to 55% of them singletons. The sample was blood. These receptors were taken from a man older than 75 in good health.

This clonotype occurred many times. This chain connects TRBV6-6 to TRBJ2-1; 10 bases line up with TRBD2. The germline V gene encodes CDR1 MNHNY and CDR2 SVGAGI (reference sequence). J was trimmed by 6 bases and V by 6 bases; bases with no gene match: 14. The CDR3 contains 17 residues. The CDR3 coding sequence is TGTGCCAGCAGACCCTCCGCTAGCGGGAGTCGGGGCAATGAGCAGTTCTTC. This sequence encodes CASRPSASGSRGNEQFF.

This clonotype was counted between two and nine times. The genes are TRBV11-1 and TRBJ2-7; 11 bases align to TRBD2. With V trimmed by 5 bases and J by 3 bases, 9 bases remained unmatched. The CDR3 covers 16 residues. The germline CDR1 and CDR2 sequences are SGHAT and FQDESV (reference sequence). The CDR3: CASSPWPTSGGYEQYF. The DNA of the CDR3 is TGTGCCAGCAGCCCCTGGCCTACTAGCGGGGGCTACGAGCAGTACTTC.

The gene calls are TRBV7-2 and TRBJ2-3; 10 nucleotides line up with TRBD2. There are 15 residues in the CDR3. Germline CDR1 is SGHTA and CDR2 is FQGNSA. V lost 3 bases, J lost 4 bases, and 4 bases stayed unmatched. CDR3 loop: CASSFLAGVADTQYF. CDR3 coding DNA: TGTGCCAGCAGCTTTCTAGCGGGGGTGGCAGATACGCAGTATTTT. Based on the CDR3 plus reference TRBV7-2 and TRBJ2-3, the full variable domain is GAGVSQSPSNKVTEKGKDVELRCDPISGHTALYWYRQSLGQGLEFLIYFQGNSAPDKSGLPSDRFSAERTGGSVSTLTIQRTQQEDSAVYLCASSFLAGVADTQYFGPGTRLTVL.

In DNA, the CDR3 is TGTGCCACCAGCAGAGGGACACCTGGGCAAGATACGCAGTATTTT. It encodes CATSRGTPGQDTQYF. J is TRBJ2-3 and V is TRBV15; D is perhaps TRBD1 (5 bases). V lost 1 base, J lost 5 bases, and 13 bases lay in between. In germline, CDR1 is LNHNV, CDR2 YYDKDF (reference sequence). The CDR3 has 15 amino acids.

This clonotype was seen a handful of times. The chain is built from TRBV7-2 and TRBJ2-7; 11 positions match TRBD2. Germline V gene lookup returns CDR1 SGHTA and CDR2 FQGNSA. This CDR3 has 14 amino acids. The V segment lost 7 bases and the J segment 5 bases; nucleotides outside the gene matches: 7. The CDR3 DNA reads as TGTGCCAGCACCCTCACTAGCGGGGGAAACGAGCAGTACTTC. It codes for CASTLTSGGNEQYF.

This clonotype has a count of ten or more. The CDR3 reads CASRGLEQFF. The CDR3 DNA follows: TGTGCCAGCAGAGGACTTGAGCAGTTCTTC. The rearrangement uses TRBV6-6 and TRBJ2-1; tentatively, D is TRBD2 (5 bases). This CDR3 is built from 10 residues. V gave up 6 bases and J gave up 9 bases, with 6 bases separating them. CDR1 and CDR2 (germline): MNHNY, SVGAGI (reference sequence).

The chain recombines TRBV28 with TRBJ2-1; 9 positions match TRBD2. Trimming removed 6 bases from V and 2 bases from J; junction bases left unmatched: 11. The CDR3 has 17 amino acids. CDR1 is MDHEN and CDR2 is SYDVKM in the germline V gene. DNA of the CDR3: TGTGCCAGCAGCCTCTCTTTGCGGGAGGGACCCTACAATGAGCAGTTCTTC. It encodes CASSLSLREGPYNEQFF.

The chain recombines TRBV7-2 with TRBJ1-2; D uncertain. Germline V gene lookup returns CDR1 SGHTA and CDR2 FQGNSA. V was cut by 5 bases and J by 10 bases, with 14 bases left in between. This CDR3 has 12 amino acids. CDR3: CASSQREKIYTF. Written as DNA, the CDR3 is TGTGCCAGCAGCCAACGAGAGAAAATCTACACCTTC.

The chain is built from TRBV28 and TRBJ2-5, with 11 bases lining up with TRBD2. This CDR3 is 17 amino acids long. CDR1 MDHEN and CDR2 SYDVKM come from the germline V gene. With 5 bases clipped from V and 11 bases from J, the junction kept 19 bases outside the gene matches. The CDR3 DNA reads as TGTGCCAGCAGTCTAGCGGGAGGTTCACCAATTTCAAATGAGCAGTACTTC. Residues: CASSLAGGSPISNEQYF. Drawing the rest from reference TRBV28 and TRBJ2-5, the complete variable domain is DVKVTQSSRYLVKRTGEKVFLECVQDMDHENMFWYRQDPGLGLRLIYFSYDVKMKEKGDIPEGYSVSREKKERFSLILESASTNQTSMYLCASSLAGGSPISNEQYFGPGTRLLVL.

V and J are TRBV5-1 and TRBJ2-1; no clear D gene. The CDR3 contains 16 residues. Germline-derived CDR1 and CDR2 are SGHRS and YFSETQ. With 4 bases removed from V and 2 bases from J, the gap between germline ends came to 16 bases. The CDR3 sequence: CASSRQRDRTYNEQFF. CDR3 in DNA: TGCGCCAGCAGCCGCCAGAGAGACCGCACCTACAATGAGCAGTTCTTC.

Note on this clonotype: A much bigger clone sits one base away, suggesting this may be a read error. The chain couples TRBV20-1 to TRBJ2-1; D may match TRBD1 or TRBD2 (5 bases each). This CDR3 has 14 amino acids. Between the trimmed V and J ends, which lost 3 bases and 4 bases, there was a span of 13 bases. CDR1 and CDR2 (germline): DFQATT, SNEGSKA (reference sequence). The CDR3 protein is CSARGRADYNEQFF. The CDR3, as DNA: TGCAGTGCTAGGGGACGAGCTGATTACAATGAGCAGTTCTTC.

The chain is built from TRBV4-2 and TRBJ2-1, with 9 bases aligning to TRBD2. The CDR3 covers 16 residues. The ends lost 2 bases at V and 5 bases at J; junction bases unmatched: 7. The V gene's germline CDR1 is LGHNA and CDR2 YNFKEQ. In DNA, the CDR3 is TGTGCCAGCAGCCAAACGGGTGTAGCGGGAGACAATGAGCAGTTCTTC. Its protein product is CASSQTGVAGDNEQFF.

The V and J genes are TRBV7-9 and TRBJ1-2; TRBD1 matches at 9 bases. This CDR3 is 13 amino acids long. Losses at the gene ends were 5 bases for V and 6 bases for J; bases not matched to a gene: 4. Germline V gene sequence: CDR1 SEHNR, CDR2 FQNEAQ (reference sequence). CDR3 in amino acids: CASSLRDRDGYTF. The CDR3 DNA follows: TGTGCCAGCAGCCTACGGGACAGGGATGGCTACACCTTC.

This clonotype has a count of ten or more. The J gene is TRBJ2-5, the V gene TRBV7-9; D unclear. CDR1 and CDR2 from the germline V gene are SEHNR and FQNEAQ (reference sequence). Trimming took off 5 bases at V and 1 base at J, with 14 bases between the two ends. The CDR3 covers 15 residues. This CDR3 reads CASSPTTSFQETQYF. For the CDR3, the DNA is TGTGCCAGCAGCCCCACCACGAGCTTCCAAGAGACCCAGTACTTC.

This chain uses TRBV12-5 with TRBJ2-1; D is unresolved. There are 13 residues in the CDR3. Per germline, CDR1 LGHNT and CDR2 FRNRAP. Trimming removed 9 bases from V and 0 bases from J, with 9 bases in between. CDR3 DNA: TGTGCTAGCCAGCCTGACTCCTACAATGAGCAGTTCTTC. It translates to CASQPDSYNEQFF.

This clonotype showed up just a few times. The CDR3 bases are TGTGCCAGCTCGAATAGCGGGGGAGATGAGACCCAGTACTTC. It translates to CASSNSGGDETQYF. The rearrangement links TRBV7-2 to TRBJ2-5, with 9 bases identical to TRBD2. After removal of 8 bases from V and 5 bases from J, the junction contained 9 bases not matched to a gene. The CDR3 extends over 14 amino acids. From germline, CDR1 is SGHTA and CDR2 FQGNSA. The full variable domain, in which reference TRBV7-2 and TRBJ2-5 provide the parts outside the CDR3, is GAGVSQSPSNKVTEKGKDVELRCDPISGHTALYWYRQSLGQGLEFLIYFQGNSAPDKSGLPSDRFSAERTGGSVSTLTIQRTQQEDSAVYLCASSNSGGDETQYFGPGTRLLVL.

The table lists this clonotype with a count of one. CDR3: CASSRGLAGSADTQYF. The CDR3 region has the DNA TGCGCCAGCAGCCGAGGACTAGCGGGGTCTGCAGATACGCAGTATTTT. The chain joins TRBV4-3 to TRBJ2-3, with 12 bases matching TRBD2. Looked up from germline, CDR1 is LGHNA and CDR2 is YSLEER. With V trimmed by 4 bases and J by 4 bases, 6 bases remained unmatched. CDR3 length: 16 amino acids.

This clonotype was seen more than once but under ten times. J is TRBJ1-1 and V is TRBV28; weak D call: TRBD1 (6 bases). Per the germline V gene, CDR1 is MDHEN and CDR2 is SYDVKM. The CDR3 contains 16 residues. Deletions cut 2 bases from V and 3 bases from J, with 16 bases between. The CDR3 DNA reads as TGTGCCAGCAGTTTAGTCGTACGGGGGGCGGACACTGAAGCTTTCTTT. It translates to CASSLVVRGADTEAFF.

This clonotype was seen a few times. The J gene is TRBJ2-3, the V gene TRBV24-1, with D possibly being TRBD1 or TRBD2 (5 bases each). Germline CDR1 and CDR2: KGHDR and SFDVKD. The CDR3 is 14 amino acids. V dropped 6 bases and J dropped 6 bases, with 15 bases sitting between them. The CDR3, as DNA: TGTGCCACCAGTCCAGGGACCGCCCGGGATACGCAGTATTTT. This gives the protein CATSPGTARDTQYF.

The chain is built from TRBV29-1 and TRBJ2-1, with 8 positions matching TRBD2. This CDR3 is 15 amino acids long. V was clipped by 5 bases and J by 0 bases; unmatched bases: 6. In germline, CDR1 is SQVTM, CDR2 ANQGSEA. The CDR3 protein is CSVMERGNSYNEQFF. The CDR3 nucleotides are TGCAGCGTTATGGAGCGGGGGAACTCCTACAATGAGCAGTTCTTC.

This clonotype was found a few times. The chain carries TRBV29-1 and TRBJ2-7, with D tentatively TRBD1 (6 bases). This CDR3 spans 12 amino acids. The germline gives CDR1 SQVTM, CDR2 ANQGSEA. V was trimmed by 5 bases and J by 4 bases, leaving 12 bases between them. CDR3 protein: CSVTGTSYEQYF. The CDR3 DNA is TGCAGCGTTACCGGGACATCTTACGAGCAGTACTTC.

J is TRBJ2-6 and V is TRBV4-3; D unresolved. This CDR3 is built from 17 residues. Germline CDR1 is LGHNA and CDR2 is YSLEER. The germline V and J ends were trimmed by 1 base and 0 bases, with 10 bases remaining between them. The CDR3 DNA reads TGCGCCAGCAGCCAAGGTAGACCGAACTCTGGGGCCAACGTCCTGACTTTC. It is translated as CASSQGRPNSGANVLTF.

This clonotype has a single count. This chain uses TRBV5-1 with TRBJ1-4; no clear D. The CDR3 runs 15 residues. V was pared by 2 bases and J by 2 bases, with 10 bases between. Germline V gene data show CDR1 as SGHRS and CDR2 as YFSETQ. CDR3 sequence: CASSLDIFTNEKLFF. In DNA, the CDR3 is TGCGCCAGCAGCTTAGACATTTTCACTAATGAAAAACTGTTTTTT.

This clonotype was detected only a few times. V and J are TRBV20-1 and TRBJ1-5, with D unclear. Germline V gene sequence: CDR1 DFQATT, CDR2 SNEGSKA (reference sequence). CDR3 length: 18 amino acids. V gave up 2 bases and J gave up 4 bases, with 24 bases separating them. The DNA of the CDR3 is TGCAGTGCTAGACCGGGCAGACGTGGGTCCGTAAGAAATCAGCCCCAGCATTTT. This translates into CSARPGRRGSVRNQPQHF.

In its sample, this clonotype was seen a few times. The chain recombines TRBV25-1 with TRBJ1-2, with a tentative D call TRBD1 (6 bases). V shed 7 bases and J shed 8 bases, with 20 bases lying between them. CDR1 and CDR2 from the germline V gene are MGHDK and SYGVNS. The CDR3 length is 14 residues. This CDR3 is CASTVSGGLGGYTF. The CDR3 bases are TGTGCCAGCACGGTCTCGGGGGGCTTAGGCGGCTACACCTTC.

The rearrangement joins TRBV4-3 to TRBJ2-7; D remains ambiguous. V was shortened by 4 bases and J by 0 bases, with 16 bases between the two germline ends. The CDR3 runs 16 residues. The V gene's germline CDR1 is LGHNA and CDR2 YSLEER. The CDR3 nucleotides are TGCGCCAGCAGCCCCCGACCGTCCTCAAGCTCCTACGAGCAGTACTTC. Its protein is CASSPRPSSSSYEQYF.